Listed here are 9 T cell receptor beta chains from one sample, sequenced in a study of T cell responses to AZD1222 COVID-19 vaccine. Produced via immunoSEQ multiplex PCR; TCRdb's table is partial and in-frame only. The repertoire holds about 110,000 clones, roughly 90% seen once, with around 13% in the top ten. The sequencing used peripheral blood, collected on day 0 of MenACWY control vaccination. Receptors originate from an adult in good health.

The chain has TRBV6-2 or TRBV6-3 and TRBJ1-5; no reliable D call. The germline V and J ends were trimmed by 1 base and 5 bases, with 3 bases remaining between them. CDR3 length: 12 residues. Germline V CDR1 and CDR2: MNHEY, SVGEGT. CDR3 nucleotide sequence: TGTGCCAGCAGTTACTACCATCAGCCCCAGCATTTT. As protein: CASSYYHQPQHF.

The chain has TRBV6-2 or TRBV6-3 and TRBJ2-1; TRBD1 agrees at 9 bases. The CDR3 is 17 residues long. V was clipped by 6 bases and J by 1 base; unmatched bases: 10. Germline assignment: CDR1 MNHEY and CDR2 SVGEGT. The CDR3 sequence is CASSLWDRVFSYNEQFF. Here the CDR3 DNA reads TGTGCCAGCAGCCTCTGGGACAGGGTTTTTTCCTACAATGAGCAGTTCTTC.

The chain employs TRBV11-2 and TRBJ1-3; D gene uncertain. The CDR3 extends over 14 amino acids. Germline V CDR1 and CDR2: SGHAT, FQNNGV. The germline V and J ends were trimmed by 5 bases and 0 bases, with 8 bases remaining between them. Here the CDR3 reads CASSRLSSGNTIYF. CDR3 DNA: TGTGCCAGCAGCCGGCTAAGCTCTGGAAACACCATATATTTT.

The chain combines TRBV6-5 with TRBJ2-1, with 8 positions matching TRBD1. Losses at the gene ends were 10 bases for V and 2 bases for J; bases not matched to a gene: 10. The CDR3 is 15 residues long. Germline CDR1 is MNHEY and CDR2 is SVGAGI. CDR3 sequence reads: CATVRDRGPYNEQFF. DNA of the CDR3: TGTGCCACCGTTCGCGACAGGGGTCCCTACAATGAGCAGTTCTTC.

The V gene is TRBV2, the J gene TRBJ1-2, with D hard to call. CDR1 SNHLY and CDR2 FYNNEI come from the germline V gene. With 7 bases removed from V and 4 bases from J, the gap between germline ends came to 16 bases. The CDR3 covers 14 residues. The CDR3 protein is CASNSGRGVYGYTF. CDR3 DNA: TGTGCCAGCAATTCCGGGCGGGGAGTCTATGGCTACACCTTC.

V is TRBV11-2 and J is TRBJ2-1; 7 nucleotides agree with TRBD1. CDR1 is SGHAT, CDR2 FQNNGV, per germline. The CDR3 has 14 amino acids. The V segment lost 8 bases and the J segment 3 bases; nucleotides outside the gene matches: 7. Here the CDR3 DNA reads TGTGCCAGCGGCCCAACAGGGGTCTACAATGAGCAGTTCTTC. Its translation: CASGPTGVYNEQFF.

The V gene is TRBV7-9, the J gene TRBJ1-2, with a tentative D call TRBD1 (6 bases). CDR1 and CDR2 (germline): SEHNR, FQNEAQ (reference sequence). CDR3 length: 13 amino acids. With 5 bases removed from V and 7 bases from J, the gap between germline ends came to 14 bases. CDR3 residues: CASSKPTGTGYTF. DNA for the CDR3: TGTGCCAGCAGCAAACCGACAGGTACTGGCTACACCTTC.

The V gene is TRBV24-1, the J gene TRBJ2-1, with D unclear. There are 14 residues in the CDR3. The germline V and J ends were trimmed by 6 bases and 2 bases, with 10 bases remaining between them. CDR1 and CDR2 from the germline V gene are KGHDR and SFDVKD. CDR3 sequence reads: CATSRSMTYNEQFF. In DNA, the CDR3 is TGTGCCACCAGTAGGAGTATGACCTACAATGAGCAGTTCTTC.

This clone has just one count. V is TRBV5-5 and J is TRBJ1-2; D is unclear. Germline-derived CDR1 and CDR2 are SGHKS and YYEKEE (reference sequence). CDR3 length: 13 residues. Trimming cost V 3 bases and J 4 bases, with 10 bases left between them. CDR3 bases: TGTGCCAGCAGCTCTGGCGGGAGCTATGGCTACACCTTC. As protein: CASSSGGSYGYTF.